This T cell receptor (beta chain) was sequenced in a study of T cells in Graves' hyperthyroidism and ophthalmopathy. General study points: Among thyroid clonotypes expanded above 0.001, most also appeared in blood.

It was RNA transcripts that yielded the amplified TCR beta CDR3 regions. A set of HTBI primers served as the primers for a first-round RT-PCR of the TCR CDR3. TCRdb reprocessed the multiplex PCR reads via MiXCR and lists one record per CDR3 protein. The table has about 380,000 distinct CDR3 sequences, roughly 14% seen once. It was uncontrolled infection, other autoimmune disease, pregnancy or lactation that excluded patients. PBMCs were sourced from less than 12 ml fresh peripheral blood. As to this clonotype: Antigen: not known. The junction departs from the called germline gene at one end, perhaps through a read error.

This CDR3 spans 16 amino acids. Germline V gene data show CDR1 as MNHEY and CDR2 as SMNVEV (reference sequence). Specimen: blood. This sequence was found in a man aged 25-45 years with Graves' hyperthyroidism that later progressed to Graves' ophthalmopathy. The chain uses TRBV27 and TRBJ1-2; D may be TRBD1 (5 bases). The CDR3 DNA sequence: TGTACCAGCAGTCGGGACTCCCCTATTTATCCTTATGGCTACACCTTC. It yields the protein CTSSRDSPIYPYGYTF.